This is a list of T cell receptor beta chains from one sample in a study of blood T cell repertoires in COVID-19. The repertoire was sequenced with immunoSEQ multiplex PCR; TCRdb's copy has only in-frame clones and lacks some. The profile covers approximately 36,000 clones, with about 85% appearing a single time and 20% to 25% taken by the ten largest. Sequencing was performed on peripheral blood. All receptors derive from a man between 60 and 75 years old with acute or convalescent COVID-19. CDR3s include the opening cysteine and the closing phenylalanine or tryptophan.

V gene	J gene	CDR3 protein
TRBV3-1/TRBV3-2	TRBJ1-1	CASSNRENTEAFF
TRBV12-5	TRBJ1-1	CASGSWARTEAFF
TRBV7-2	TRBJ1-2	CASSLGGNYGYTF
TRBV20-1	TRBJ2-3	CSALQDTQYF
TRBV6-5	TRBJ1-1	CASSYDRENTEAFF
TRBV29-1	TRBJ2-7	CSVARSTGGSEQYF
TRBV7-2	TRBJ1-1	CASSLQAMNTEAFF
TRBV5-5	TRBJ2-6	CASSRTDDLWSGANVLTF
TRBV14	TRBJ2-1	CASSQDASGGYYNEQFF
TRBV5-4	TRBJ2-2	CASSGRTGRGTGELFF
TRBV29-1	TRBJ2-1	CSAKGLDEQFF
TRBV19	TRBJ2-2	CASSPHRVGELFF
TRBV19	TRBJ1-4	CASSFGQETNEKLFF
TRBV28	TRBJ1-2	CASSLIDSNHDGYTF
TRBV18	TRBJ2-6	CASSPSGQGWGGANVLTF
TRBV7-2	TRBJ2-3	CASSLGLAGTDTQYF
TRBV29-1	TRBJ1-1	CSVGDQGKAFF
TRBV5-1	TRBJ2-5	CASSQYGGEQETQYF
TRBV12-5	TRBJ2-2	CASSTGTGITGELFF
TRBV24-1	TRBJ1-2	CATEGERGYTF
TRBV20-1	TRBJ1-2	CSASRDRQSSGYTF
TRBV6-4	TRBJ2-1	CASSQTSGEPRSYNEQFF
TRBV6-6	TRBJ1-1	CASSLRGFRGTTEAFF
TRBV5-4	TRBJ2-5	CASSLGTGETQYF
TRBV5-1	TRBJ2-2	CASSTTDSQTGELFF
TRBV7-2	TRBJ2-1	CASSLVSGGARNEQFF
TRBV19	TRBJ1-2	CASSFTGQGYGYTF
TRBV5-1	TRBJ1-1	CASSLRDRGVGAFF
TRBV6-5	TRBJ1-1	CASIPDRYGTEAFF
TRBV19	TRBJ2-7	CASTALAGENEQYF
TRBV24-1	TRBJ2-5	CATSDRSLAGLSQTQYF
TRBV6-5	TRBJ2-1	CASRADHRYNEQFF
TRBV11-2	TRBJ2-5	CASSLVLSAGGGRTQYF
TRBV5-6	TRBJ2-2	CASSLGLLPRRLSTGELFF
TRBV19	TRBJ2-2	CASSMVSTGELFF
TRBV6-6	TRBJ1-3	CASRQGLNGNTIYF
TRBV6-5	TRBJ1-2	CASSHPRTGDYGYTF
TRBV6-5	TRBJ1-5	CASQLEGGDQPQHF
TRBV24-1	TRBJ2-2	CATSDAGTITGELFF
TRBV19	TRBJ1-1	CASSLGGRTEAFF
TRBV10-3	TRBJ2-3	CAISDSGTSGRDTQYF
TRBV10-2	TRBJ1-5	CASSGTGEREQPQHF
TRBV11-3	TRBJ1-1	CASSLATGFGNTEAFF
TRBV28	TRBJ2-3	CASGAPGATDTQYF
TRBV5-1	TRBJ2-7	CASSLGLAPYEQYF
TRBV27	TRBJ2-1	CASSLEAPYNEQFF
TRBV6-5	TRBJ1-6	CATSRGALDSPLHF
TRBV10-2	TRBJ1-1	CASSFGLGAFF
TRBV19	TRBJ1-5	CASAGGQTQPQHF
TRBV28	TRBJ1-5	CATRGNQPQHF
TRBV29-1	TRBJ2-5	CSVEDPTAGPKETQYF